Each of the 20 T cell receptor beta chains below was sequenced from the same sample in a study of human T cells and chemical hapten exposure. The time point is: patch test 2, 6 weeks after DPC sensitization. Treatment given: therapeutic diphenylcyclopropenone sensitization with weekly scalp DPC. MiXCR was run by TCRdb on the RACE reads, yielding one entry per CDR3 protein. The sample shows about 140,000 distinct CDR3 sequences, approximately 12% of them seen only once. The input for sequencing was whole blood, taken in connection with sensitization to the hapten diphenylcyclopropenone (DPC). The receptors stem from a woman aged 45-65 years with alopecia areata. Some clones in this sample may be carry-over from other donors' samples.

This clonotype occurred a few times. This chain connects TRBV7-9 to TRBJ2-3; perhaps TRBD1 as D (6 bases). The germline CDR1 and CDR2 sequences are SEHNR and FQNEAQ (reference sequence). The CDR3 has 12 residues. V lost 4 bases and J 10 bases, leaving 12 bases between the germline ends. The chain's CDR3 is CASSSDSPSQYF. Here the CDR3 DNA reads TGTGCCAGCAGCTCGGACAGCCCGTCGCAGTATTTT.

This clonotype was observed many times. The chain couples TRBV19 to TRBJ2-7; the D gene could be TRBD1 or TRBD2 (5 bases each). This CDR3 is 12 amino acids long. The germline V and J ends were trimmed by 3 bases and 6 bases, with 9 bases remaining between them. Germline-derived CDR1 and CDR2 are LNHDA and SQIVND (reference sequence). In nucleotides, the CDR3 is TGTGCCAGTAGTATCTGGGGGAGCGAGCAGTACTTC. Its protein is CASSIWGSEQYF.

The genes are TRBV11-2 and TRBJ2-1, with 10 nucleotides matching TRBD2. Germline V gene lookup returns CDR1 SGHAT and CDR2 FQNNGV. The CDR3 covers 15 residues. Trimming cost V 6 bases and J 10 bases; bases outside gene matches: 12. CDR3 bases: TGTGCCAGCAGTCCCGCCCTAGCGGGAGCATGGGAGCAGTTCTTC. It codes for CASSPALAGAWEQFF.

The table lists this clonotype with a few counts. The chain links TRBV9 to TRBJ1-2; D is undetermined. Germline V gives CDR1 SGDLS, CDR2 YYNGEE. The CDR3 has 12 residues. Trimming took 4 bases from V and 4 from J, leaving 8 bases between them. Here the CDR3 reads CASSFEGYGYTF. CDR3 in DNA: TGTGCCAGCAGCTTCGAGGGCTATGGCTACACCTTC. The full variable domain, in which reference TRBV9 and TRBJ1-2 provide the parts outside the CDR3, is DSGVTQTPKHLITATGQRVTLRCSPRSGDLSVYWYQQSLDQGLQFLIQYYNGEERAKGNILERFSAQQFPDLHSELNLSSLELGDSALYFCASSFEGYGYTFGSGTRLTVV.

The J gene is TRBJ2-1, the V gene TRBV7-2; TRBD2 agrees at 10 bases. The V gene's germline CDR1 is SGHTA and CDR2 FQGNSA. V lost 7 bases, J lost 7 bases, and 10 bases stayed unmatched. The CDR3 is made up of 15 amino acids. CDR3 protein: CASTRAGGPLNEQFF. The CDR3 DNA is TGTGCCAGCACCCGAGCGGGAGGGCCTCTAAATGAGCAGTTCTTC.

This clonotype was seen a few times. The rearrangement links TRBV25-1 to TRBJ2-3; 8 positions match TRBD2. The CDR3 spans 17 residues. The germline CDR1 and CDR2 sequences are MGHDK and SYGVNS. J gave up 0 bases and V 6 bases, and 11 bases lay outside the gene matches. The CDR3 is CASRGPDGRESTDTQYF. CDR3 bases: TGTGCCAGCAGAGGTCCGGACGGGAGGGAGAGCACAGATACGCAGTATTTT.

This clonotype has just a few counts. The genes are TRBV27 and TRBJ2-3; the match to TRBD2 covers 9 bases. Germline V gives CDR1 MNHEY, CDR2 SMNVEV (reference sequence). This CDR3 has 15 amino acids. Trimming took 5 bases from V and 5 from J; bases not matched to a gene: 8. The CDR3, as DNA: TGTGCCAGCAGTCTCCTAGCGGGACTGGGAGATACGCAGTATTTT. Encoded protein: CASSLLAGLGDTQYF.

This chain uses TRBV29-1 with TRBJ2-2; D gene unclear. Germline CDR1 reads SQVTM; CDR2 reads ANQGSEA. The CDR3 has 13 residues. Trimming removed 4 bases from V and 6 bases from J, with 12 bases in between. The CDR3 reads CSVVENWAGELFF. The CDR3 region has the DNA TGCAGCGTTGTGGAGAACTGGGCCGGGGAGCTGTTTTTT.

The chain has TRBV7-9 and TRBJ2-1; TRBD2 matches at 11 bases. CDR1 and CDR2 from the germline V gene are SEHNR and FQNEAQ (reference sequence). There are 16 residues in the CDR3. The J segment lost 7 bases and the V segment lost 5 bases, leaving 10 bases of the junction unmatched. The CDR3 is CASSTPTSGSRNEQFF. The CDR3 nucleotides read TGTGCCAGCAGCACCCCTACTAGCGGGAGCCGTAATGAGCAGTTCTTC.

This clonotype was observed a few times. The V call is TRBV12-3 or TRBV12-4, the J call TRBJ2-7; no clear D. V was clipped by 5 bases and J by 6 bases, with 14 bases between them. This CDR3 has 13 residues. The DNA of the CDR3 is TGTGCCAGCAGTGCGGACGGGCCCGGCGAGCAGTACTTC. Residues: CASSADGPGEQYF.

The chain joins TRBV30 to TRBJ1-1; 7 bases line up with TRBD1. This CDR3 is built from 13 residues. V lost 5 bases, J lost 1 base, and 4 bases stayed unmatched. Germline assignment: CDR1 GTSNPN and CDR2 SVGIG (reference sequence). The CDR3 is CAWAGQPNTEAFF. DNA of the CDR3: TGTGCCTGGGCGGGACAGCCGAACACTGAAGCTTTCTTT.

The chain carries TRBV12-3 or TRBV12-4 and TRBJ1-1; tentatively, D is TRBD1 (5 bases). There are 14 residues in the CDR3. Between the trimmed V and J ends, which lost 4 bases and 1 base, there was a span of 10 bases. The DNA of the CDR3 is TGTGCCAGCAGTTGGGGGACGGCGAACACTGAAGCTTTCTTT. This codes for CASSWGTANTEAFF.

This clonotype was picked up a small number of times. One end of the junction does not line up with germline, which may come from a read error. This sequence joins TRBV14 and TRBJ2-1; no definite D call. This CDR3 contains 15 residues. The V gene's germline CDR1 is SGHDN and CDR2 FVKESK. CDR3 sequence reads: CASSQRALSHNEQFF. CDR3 in DNA: TGTGCCAGCAGCCAACGGGCTCTCTCCCACAATGAGCAGTTCTTC. Complete variable domain (other parts from reference TRBV14 and TRBJ2-1): EAGVTQFPSHSVIEKGQTVTLRCDPISGHDNLYWYRRVMGKEIKFLLHFVKESKQDESGMPNNRFLAERTGGTYSTLKVQPAELEDSGVYFCASSQRALSHNEQFFGPGTRLTVL.

This clonotype has more than one count but fewer than ten. The chain is built from TRBV5-4 and TRBJ2-7, with D hard to call. The germline V gene encodes CDR1 SGHNT and CDR2 YYREEE (reference sequence). This CDR3 has 13 residues. V dropped 0 bases and J dropped 6 bases, with 10 bases sitting between them. CDR3 loop: CASSLAGQFEQYF. The CDR3, as DNA: TGTGCCAGCAGCTTGGCCGGGCAGTTCGAGCAGTACTTC.

This clonotype was observed a few times. The gene calls are TRBV7-2 and TRBJ1-1, with 9 bases lining up with TRBD1. The CDR3 is made up of 14 amino acids. Unmatched junction bases numbered 4, after V lost 0 bases and J lost 8 bases. Per germline, CDR1 SGHTA and CDR2 FQGNSA. This CDR3 reads CASSLAPTGGEAFF. The CDR3 DNA follows: TGTGCCAGCAGCTTAGCCCCGACAGGGGGGGAAGCTTTCTTT.

This clonotype has a count of ten or more. The rearrangement joins TRBV20-1 to TRBJ2-7; 8 nucleotides line up with TRBD2. V was clipped by 0 bases and J by 6 bases; unmatched bases: 4. Germline V gene lookup returns CDR1 DFQATT and CDR2 SNEGSKA (reference sequence). The length of the CDR3 is 13 residues. CDR3 sequence (DNA): TGCAGTGCTAGAGAACTAGCGGTAGGCGAGCAGTACTTC. Protein product: CSARELAVGEQYF.

The chain employs TRBV20-1 and TRBJ2-7; TRBD1 aligns across 7 bases. This CDR3 comprises 13 residues. J lost 0 bases, V lost 6 bases, and 5 bases had no gene match. Per germline, CDR1 DFQATT and CDR2 SNEGSKA (reference sequence). CDR3 amino acids: CSAPGQSSYEQYF. The DNA of the CDR3 is TGCAGTGCGCCGGGACAGAGCTCCTACGAGCAGTACTTC.

This chain joins TRBV11-2 and TRBJ2-2; 9 nucleotides line up with TRBD2. This CDR3 is built from 16 residues. Trimming at V came to 1 base and at J to 1 base, leaving 1 base not matched to a gene. Germline V gene sequence: CDR1 SGHAT, CDR2 FQNNGV. CDR3 DNA: TGTGCCAGCAGCTTAGGACTAGCGGTGAACACCGGGGAGCTGTTTTTT. Translated, it gives CASSLGLAVNTGELFF.

There are a few counts of this clonotype. The rearrangement joins TRBV7-8 to TRBJ2-7; D possibly corresponds to TRBD1 (5 bases). The CDR3 covers 12 residues. CDR1 and CDR2 from the germline V gene are SGHVS and FQNEAQ. Between the trimmed V and J ends, which lost 5 bases and 5 bases, there was a span of 10 bases. CDR3 sequence reads: CASSPFRDEQYF. The CDR3 DNA follows: TGTGCCAGCAGCCCATTCAGGGACGAGCAGTACTTC.

The chain employs TRBV29-1 and TRBJ1-2; the D gene is possibly TRBD1 (5 bases). CDR3 size: 14 residues. Germline CDR1 and CDR2: SQVTM and ANQGSEA. The V end was cut by 5 bases, the J end by 2 bases, with 15 bases between. Here the CDR3 reads CSVLPQGANYGYTF. The CDR3 nucleotides are TGCAGCGTTCTCCCTCAAGGGGCGAACTATGGCTACACCTTC.